This entry describes one T cell receptor beta chain. Its matching antigen is unknown. Built from TCR beta cDNA, the libraries had unique molecular identifiers in them. The T cell input of 1 to 10 million gave about half a million cDNA molecules. TCRdb called the PCR reads again in MiXCR, with one record for every CDR3 protein. The table records about 570,000 distinct CDR3 sequences, around 34% of them present only once. The sample belongs to a study of post-analysis software for immune sequencing data. Points from the study as a whole: Patients showed TRBV5-6, TRBV5-1 and TRBV20-1 among about five TRBV segments more frequent than in controls.

This CDR3 has 15 residues. The germline V gene has CDR1 SQVTM and CDR2 ANQGSEA. The sequenced material came from blood. This clonotype was obtained from a girl between 2 and 17 years old with multiple sclerosis. The rearrangement links TRBV29-1 to TRBJ2-5; TRBD1 agrees at 10 bases. Matching the DNA end better, TRBJ2-7 makes the J call doubtful. CDR3 coding DNA: TGCAGCGTTGGAAGCCGGGACAGGGGTTTGGACGAGCAGTACTTC. Residues: CSVGSRDRGLDEQYF.